This is a list of T cell receptor beta chains from one sample in a study of T cells of healthy individuals. TCRdb reprocessed the 5' RACE reads via MiXCR and lists one record per CDR3 protein. The table lists roughly 76,000 distinct CDR3 sequences, about 4.8% of them singletons. The source of these receptors is a female donor in good health. Each CDR3 is given with its conserved first and last residue. The order of the fields is D gene, CDR3 length, clone size, V gene, J gene, CDR3 protein, CDR3 DNA. A D gene is named only where the DNA matches it firmly. Some rows have no size entry. The others give once, few or many, or a class for an expanded clone.

NA	15	few	TRBV19	TRBJ2-5	CASSIAGAISETQYF	TGTGCCAGTAGTATAGCCGGCGCAATTTCGGAGACCCAGTACTTC
NA	17	few	TRBV7-6	TRBJ2-1	CASSLVPGGSSYNEQFF	TGTGCCAGCAGCTTAGTCCCGGGCGGCAGCTCCTACAATGAGCAGTTCTTC
NA	13	NA	TRBV7-9	TRBJ2-5	CASSPLSQETQYF	TGTGCCAGCAGCCCCCTTTCCCAGGAGACCCAGTACTTC
NA	18	many	TRBV9	TRBJ1-5	CASSPKERDGPSNQPQHF	TGTGCCAGCAGCCCTAAGGAGAGGGACGGACCTAGCAATCAGCCCCAGCATTTT
TRBD1	15	many	TRBV20-1	TRBJ2-7	CSAPHPERGRYEQYF	TGCAGTGCTCCCCACCCAGAGAGGGGGCGGTACGAGCAGTACTTC
TRBD2	15	few	TRBV7-2	TRBJ2-3	CASSSRGRAPDTQYF	TGTGCCAGCAGCTCCCGGGGGAGGGCCCCAGATACGCAGTATTTT
NA	12	many	TRBV7-9	TRBJ1-2	CASSTGARSYTF	TGTGCCAGCAGCACTGGGGCGAGAAGCTACACCTTC
TRBD2	16	many	TRBV11-2	TRBJ2-3	CASSSWTSGNTDTQYF	TGTGCCAGCAGCTCCTGGACTAGCGGCAACACAGATACGCAGTATTTT
NA	12	few	TRBV6-2/TRBV6-3	TRBJ2-7	CASSYSRAMEHF	TGTGCCAGCAGTTACTCGAGGGCCATGGAGCACTTC
NA	17	many	TRBV28	TRBJ2-1	CASSFPRIDIGGNEQFF	TGTGCCAGCAGTTTCCCCCGTATAGATATAGGTGGCAATGAGCAGTTCTTC
NA	12	many	TRBV28	TRBJ1-6	CASSFRYSPLHF	TGTGCCAGCAGTTTCCGGTACTCACCCCTCCACTTT
TRBD2	17	many	TRBV4-3	TRBJ2-3	CASSQQFSGRATDTQYF	TGCGCCAGCAGCCAACAATTTAGCGGGAGGGCGACAGATACGCAGTATTTT
TRBD2	16	NA	TRBV6-5	TRBJ2-5	CANSYSRAGGQETQYF	TGTGCCAACAGTTACTCGAGAGCGGGGGGACAAGAGACCCAGTACTTC
NA	12	few	TRBV28	TRBJ1-1	CASSSFGGEAFF	TGTGCCAGCAGTTCCTTTGGCGGTGAAGCTTTCTTT
NA	13	many	TRBV5-4	TRBJ1-1	CASSHKTGRGAFF	TGTGCCAGCAGCCATAAGACAGGAAGGGGAGCTTTCTTT
NA	13	NA	TRBV27	TRBJ1-5	CASSINSNQPQHF	TGTGCCAGCAGTATTAATAGCAATCAGCCCCAGCATTTT
NA	13	many	TRBV13	TRBJ1-5	CASSLGENQPQHF	TGTGCCAGCAGCTTAGGGGAGAATCAGCCCCAGCATTTT
NA	12	NA	TRBV10-2	TRBJ2-7	CASSAESYEQYF	TGCGCCAGCAGTGCCGAATCCTACGAGCAGTACTTC
TRBD1	15	NA	TRBV27	TRBJ1-1	CTSSFKGTGNTEAFF	TGCACCAGCAGTTTTAAAGGGACAGGGAACACTGAAGCTTTCTTT
TRBD1	14	many	TRBV28	TRBJ1-5	CASSPAGGNQPQHF	TGTGCCAGCAGCCCCGCAGGGGGGAATCAGCCCCAGCATTTT
TRBD1	14	many	TRBV6-5	TRBJ2-4	CASNPGGRQDIQYF	TGTGCCAGCAACCCAGGGGGCAGGCAGGACATTCAGTACTTC
NA	13	many	TRBV20-1	TRBJ1-5	CSARALSNQPQHF	TGCAGTGCTCGGGCCCTTAGCAATCAGCCCCAGCATTTT
TRBD2	17	many	TRBV29-1	TRBJ2-1	CSVEVRTSGLLKDEQFF	TGCAGCGTTGAAGTCCGGACTAGCGGGCTACTCAAGGATGAGCAGTTCTTC
NA	11	many	TRBV28	TRBJ2-2	CAPRRTGELFF	TGTGCCCCCAGGAGGACCGGGGAGCTGTTTTTT
NA	15	many	TRBV9	TRBJ1-1	CASSILQEMNTEAFF	TGTGCCAGCAGCATCCTACAGGAGATGAACACTGAAGCTTTCTTT
NA	17	NA	TRBV5-1	TRBJ2-7	CASSLGQGDPFGYEQYF	TGCGCCAGCAGCTTGGGGCAGGGTGACCCCTTCGGATACGAGCAGTACTTC
NA	16	NA	TRBV30	TRBJ2-7	CAWSPRLIGATYEQYF	TGTGCCTGGAGTCCCCGTTTAATCGGTGCCACCTACGAGCAGTACTTC
TRBD2	19	many	TRBV10-3	TRBJ2-3	CAIRPNGGTSGTNTDTQYF	TGTGCCATCAGACCCAATGGTGGGACTAGCGGGACGAACACAGATACGCAGTATTTT
NA	13	many	TRBV7-2	TRBJ2-1	CASSLSRGTEQFF	TGTGCCAGCAGCTTATCCCGAGGCACCGAGCAGTTCTTC
NA	15	many	TRBV4-1	TRBJ2-1	CASSQGAASYNEQFF	TGCGCCAGCAGCCAGGGAGCGGCCTCCTACAATGAGCAGTTCTTC
NA	12	many	TRBV20-1	TRBJ2-7	CSARSQVREQYF	TGCAGTGCTAGAAGTCAGGTCCGCGAGCAGTACTTC